A single sample is the source of the 21 T cell receptor beta chains below, sequenced in a study of read filtering for tumor transcriptome and immune sequencing. This library used roughly 400 ng RNA and molecular barcoded adaptors spanning alpha/delta and beta/gamma chains. MiXCR, applied by TCRdb to the reads, yields one record per CDR3 protein. Of some 40,000 distinct CDR3 sequences listed, less than 15% are singletons. What was sequenced was a population of CD138-negative cells sorted from bone marrow. The receptors shown here come from a donor at least 40 years old with multiple myeloma.

This clonotype was seen many times. The rearrangement joins TRBV12-3 or TRBV12-4 to TRBJ1-1, with D perhaps TRBD1 (5 bases). The CDR3 is 17 amino acids. V was clipped by 3 bases and J by 0 bases, with 17 bases between them. The CDR3 protein is CASSFSAGPTMNTEAFF. CDR3 DNA sequence: TGTGCCAGCAGTTTCAGTGCAGGGCCAACCATGAACACTGAAGCTTTCTTT.

This clonotype was seen ten or more times. The genes are TRBV11-2 and TRBJ2-4, with TRBD2 as a possible D gene (5 bases). V gave up 5 bases and J gave up 3 bases, with 20 bases separating them. The CDR3 consists of 17 residues. Germline CDR1 and CDR2: SGHAT and FQNNGV. CDR3 nucleotides: TGTGCCAGCAGCCAACGGGGTACAGCAGCAAGCAAAAACATTCAGTACTTC. Amino acid sequence: CASSQRGTAASKNIQYF.

As for this clonotype: Mismatch with germline at one junction end may stem from a read error. The chain joins TRBV27 to TRBJ2-7; 11 positions agree with TRBD2. This CDR3 is 16 amino acids long. From germline, CDR1 is MNHEY and CDR2 SMNVEV (reference sequence). The CDR3 sequence is CASSRTLAGASYGQYF. For the CDR3, the DNA is TGTGCCAGCAGTCGGACACTAGCGGGGGCCTCCTACGGGCAGTACTTC.

This clonotype occurred many times. This chain connects TRBV23-1 to TRBJ1-1; the D is unclear. TRBV23-1 is an ORF; its function is uncertain. V dropped 0 bases and J dropped 3 bases, with 14 bases sitting between them. This CDR3 contains 16 residues. CDR3 bases: TGCGCCAGCAGTCAATCACCGACCCCTCCGGACACTGAAGCTTTCTTT. This translates into CASSQSPTPPDTEAFF.

As regards this clonotype: The junction does not match germline at one end; this may be a read error. The chain is built from TRBV12-3 or TRBV12-4 and TRBJ1-3; D gene ambiguous. CDR3 size: 15 residues. CDR3 amino acids: CAGSLGLNSGNTIYF. The CDR3 DNA is TGTGCCGGCAGTTTAGGACTTAACTCTGGAAACACCATATATTTT.

This clonotype was seen at least ten times. The chain is built from TRBV11-2 and TRBJ2-5, with no clear D. This CDR3 is 14 amino acids long. V lost 1 base and J 4 bases, leaving 10 bases between the germline ends. Germline CDR1 reads SGHAT; CDR2 reads FQNNGV. CDR3 residues: CASSLGDTRETQYF. The CDR3 DNA is TGTGCCAGCAGCTTAGGGGATACTCGAGAGACCCAGTACTTC.

This chain connects TRBV11-2 to TRBJ2-7; D is undetermined. The CDR3 sequence is 14 residues long. Trimming took off 1 base at V and 2 bases at J, with 9 bases between the two ends. Germline values: CDR1 SGHAT, CDR2 FQNNGV. The CDR3 region is CASSLVGAAYEQYF. The CDR3 nucleotides read TGTGCCAGCAGCTTAGTAGGAGCCGCCTACGAGCAGTACTTC.

This clonotype was found many times. V and J are TRBV6-5 and TRBJ2-7; 12 nucleotides align to TRBD2. The V and J ends lost 6 bases and 4 bases, in that order; junction bases with no gene match: 7. There are 15 residues in the CDR3. The germline gives CDR1 MNHEY, CDR2 SVGAGI. CDR3: CASRLAGGPGYEQYF. CDR3 nucleotides: TGTGCCAGCAGGCTAGCGGGGGGGCCGGGGTACGAGCAGTACTTC.

V and J are TRBV15 and TRBJ1-5; 7 bases fit TRBD1. V lost 3 bases, J lost 7 bases, and 3 bases stayed unmatched. The CDR3 length is 13 residues. Germline V CDR1 and CDR2: LNHNV, YYDKDF (reference sequence). The CDR3 DNA reads as TGTGCCACCAGCAGGCAGGGGGGACAGCCCCAGCATTTT. Translating it yields CATSRQGGQPQHF.

The chain couples TRBV29-1 to TRBJ2-5, with a weak D call TRBD1 (7 bases). The length of the CDR3 is 12 residues. Trimming took 5 bases from V and 9 from J, leaving 16 bases between them. From germline, CDR1 is SQVTM and CDR2 ANQGSEA. DNA of the CDR3: TGCAGCGTTACAGGGGAGTCGGGGGCCCAGTACTTC. Amino acid sequence: CSVTGESGAQYF. Together with reference TRBV29-1 and TRBJ2-5, the CDR3 gives the full variable domain: SAVISQKPSRDICQRGTSLTIQCQVDSQVTMMFWYRQQPGQSLTLIATANQGSEATYESGFVIDKFPISRPNLTFSTLTVSNMSPEDSSIYLCSVTGESGAQYFGPGTRLLVL.

This clonotype was recorded many times. This rearrangement joins TRBV28 to TRBJ2-7; 7 nucleotides line up with TRBD1. The CDR3 runs 15 residues. Germline V lookup: CDR1 MDHEN, CDR2 SYDVKM. V lost 8 bases, J lost 2 bases, and 12 bases stayed unmatched. CDR3 amino acids: CASYQTGVPTYEQYF. CDR3 sequence (DNA): TGTGCCAGCTATCAAACAGGGGTCCCAACCTACGAGCAGTACTTC.

In regard to this clonotype: A much bigger clone sits one base away, suggesting this may be a read error. This rearrangement joins TRBV15 to TRBJ2-7; a possible D gene is TRBD1 (5 bases). The CDR3 has 12 amino acids. Germline V lookup: CDR1 LNHNV, CDR2 YYDKDF (reference sequence). The CDR3 here is CATSREGHLLNF. The CDR3 DNA follows: TGTGCCACCAGCAGAGAAGGACACCTCTTGAACTTC.

This clonotype showed up many times. The genes are TRBV20-1 and TRBJ1-5; D gene uncertain. The V gene lost 3 bases and the J gene lost 0 bases, with 9 bases spanning the gap. This CDR3 has 14 amino acids. The germline gives CDR1 DFQATT, CDR2 SNEGSKA (reference sequence). Written as DNA, the CDR3 is TGCAGTGCTAGGTCCGAACCTAGCAATCAGCCCCAGCATTTT. Amino acid sequence: CSARSEPSNQPQHF.

Written as DNA, the CDR3 is TGTGCCAGCAGTTTTGCCGGCGGGGAGGGGAATACGCAGTATTTT. It yields the protein CASSFAGGEGNTQYF. This sequence joins TRBV12-3 or TRBV12-4 and TRBJ2-3; TRBD2 aligns across 7 bases. Losses at the gene ends were 3 bases for V and 7 bases for J; bases not matched to a gene: 10. The CDR3 loop spans 15 amino acids.

Note on this clonotype: A far larger clone lies a single base away; this is likely a read error. V gene TRBV11-3 combines with J gene TRBJ2-1; 8 bases align to TRBD2. V trimming: 5 bases; J trimming: 15 bases; junction bases outside the gene matches: 15. Germline V lookup: CDR1 SGHNT, CDR2 YENEEA. This CDR3 is 14 amino acids long. CDR3 loop: CASSPRTSWGALFF. The CDR3 coding sequence is TGTGCCAGCAGCCCGCGGACTAGCTGGGGGGCCTTGTTCTTC.

About this clonotype: A read error may account for a junction end that differs from germline. The rearrangement uses TRBV29-1 and TRBJ2-1, with D hard to call. The germline CDR1 and CDR2 sequences are SQVTM and ANQGSEA. The CDR3 loop spans 12 amino acids. This CDR3 is CSVQDPANPRLF. CDR3 sequence (DNA): TGCAGCGTTCAAGATCCGGCCAATCCGAGGTTGTTC.

A remark on this clonotype: A far larger clone is off by one base, so a read error is likely. The chain employs TRBV7-2 and TRBJ2-7; TRBD1 matches at 10 bases. Germline V CDR1 and CDR2: SGHTA, FQGNSA. V lost 5 bases and J lost 4; bases outside the gene matches: 11. The CDR3 sequence is 16 residues long. This chain's CDR3 is CASSGDRGWGVYEQYF. The CDR3 region has the DNA TGTGCCAGCAGCGGGGACAGGGGCTGGGGGGTATACGAGCAGTACTTC.

On this clonotype: Just one base apart from a much larger clone, this may be a read error. This chain links TRBV11-2 with TRBJ2-1, with a weak D call TRBD1 (6 bases). Germline V gives CDR1 SGHAT, CDR2 FQNNGV. This CDR3 spans 13 amino acids. V lost 2 bases to trimming and J lost 15 bases, with 17 bases between them. CDR3 sequence reads: CASSLMGRGALFF. DNA of the CDR3: TGTGCCAGCAGCTTAATGGGCAGGGGAGCTCTGTTCTTC. The complete variable domain, with remaining parts taken from reference TRBV11-2 and TRBJ2-1, reads EAGVAQSPRYKIIEKRQSVAFWCNPISGHATLYWYQQILGQGPKLLIQFQNNGVVDDSQLPKDRFSAERLKGVDSTLKIQPAKLEDSAVYLCASSLMGRGALFFGPGTRLTVL.

Turning to this clonotype: A read error may explain this, as a much larger clone is one base away. The rearrangement links TRBV7-9 to TRBJ2-5; D is unresolved. Germline CDR1 SEHNR, CDR2 FQNEAQ (reference sequence). The CDR3 is 11 residues long. This CDR3 reads CASSFSETRYF. In DNA form, the CDR3 reads TGTGCCAGCAGCTTCTCGGAGACCCGGTACTTC.

This chain links TRBV5-1 with TRBJ2-5; maybe TRBD1 (6 bases). The CDR3 contains 13 residues. Germline-derived CDR1 and CDR2 are SGHRS and YFSETQ. V was cut by 3 bases and J by 2 bases, with 8 bases left in between. The CDR3 region is CASSWTEQETQYF. The CDR3 DNA sequence: TGCGCCAGCAGCTGGACAGAGCAAGAGACCCAGTACTTC. Complete variable domain (other parts from reference TRBV5-1 and TRBJ2-5): KAGVTQTPRYLIKTRGQQVTLSCSPISGHRSVSWYQQTPGQGLQFLFEYFSETQRNKGNFPGRFSGRQFSNSRSEMNVSTLELGDSALYLCASSWTEQETQYFGPGTRLLVL.

This clonotype showed up many times. This chain links TRBV30 with TRBJ2-5; D may be TRBD1 (6 bases). This CDR3 is 12 amino acids long. CDR1 is GTSNPN, CDR2 SVGIG, per germline (reference sequence). V shed 2 bases and J shed 3 bases, with 7 bases lying between them. The CDR3 here is CAWSPGEETQYF. The CDR3 nucleotides are TGTGCCTGGAGTCCAGGGGAAGAGACCCAGTACTTC.